This T cell receptor (beta chain) was captured in a study of cytomegalovirus exposure and HLA in healthy donors. Study outcomes and limitations: Reportedly, fewer N-insertions than the approximately 680-donor mean appeared in an Asian-associated ancestry cluster in a later analysis.

As for the donors, each was a healthy bone marrow donor. About this clone: Its cognate antigen is unknown.

Germline values: CDR1 SGHNT, CDR2 YYREEE (reference sequence). The CDR3 loop spans 16 amino acids. V lost 4 bases to trimming and J lost 5 bases; unmatched junction nucleotides: 10. PCR amplification relied on 60 Vbeta primers (plus 13 Jbeta primers). Only in-frame clones appear in the TCRdb table, and some are missing; sequencing was by immunoSEQ multiplex PCR. Seen here are approximately 130,000 clones, 81% observed once, and the top ten hold about 0.76%. The receptor's source is a man aged 18 to 30 in good health and CMV-seronegative. Sequenced sample: PBMCs. This rearrangement joins TRBV5-4 to TRBJ1-3; 9 bases fit TRBD1. CDR3 protein: CASSESTGGLRNTIYF. In DNA, the CDR3 is TGTGCCAGCAGCGAGAGTACAGGGGGCCTTAGAAACACCATATATTTT.